This T cell receptor beta chain was recorded in a study of blood T cell repertoires in COVID-19. Measured with immunoSEQ multiplex PCR; TCRdb has only the in-frame clones, and not every one. The repertoire holds about 200,000 clones, with roughly 83% as singletons. The germline gives CDR1 SGDLS, CDR2 YYNGEE. The CDR3 loop spans 15 amino acids. V lost 4 bases and J 0 bases, leaving 11 bases between the germline ends. The V gene is TRBV9, the J gene TRBJ1-3; perhaps TRBD1 as D (6 bases). Sequencing input: peripheral blood. This TCR was sampled from a man aged 40-49 years with acute or convalescent COVID-19. CDR3 coding DNA: TGTGCCAGCAGCCCGGACAGTTTCTCTGGAAACACCATATATTTT. It specifies CASSPDSFSGNTIYF.